This T cell receptor beta chain was sequenced for a study of cytomegalovirus exposure and HLA in healthy donors. Turning to the study itself: Approximately 81% of 350 to 400 genotyped donors fell in the Caucasian-associated ancestry cluster.

Whole-study findings and limits: One variant, a missense change in DCLRE1C, was linked in a later analysis to TCR beta V- and J-gene trimming. Most subjects' HLA-A and HLA-B alleles were reportedly predicted from TCR beta sequences. Analyses of presence and absence presupposed an approximately uniform sequencing depth across donors.

As for this clone: What it binds is unknown.

The CDR3 is 14 residues long. V was clipped by 2 bases and J by 9 bases, with 16 bases between them. The germline gives CDR1 SEHNR, CDR2 FQNEAQ (reference sequence). Both 60 Vbeta primers and 13 Jbeta primers went into the PCR. Only in-frame clones appear in the TCRdb table, and some are missing; sequencing was by immunoSEQ multiplex PCR. The repertoire includes over 75,000 clones, 65% to 80% of them detected once, and over 6% sits in the top ten. The TCR was taken from a middle-aged man in good health and CMV-seropositive. The chain carries TRBV7-9 and TRBJ1-2; D gene unclear. The sequenced sample was PBMCs. In DNA form, the CDR3 reads TGTGCCAGCAGCTTAACCCTGGGAGGTAGTAGCTACACCTTC. Amino acids: CASSLTLGGSSYTF.